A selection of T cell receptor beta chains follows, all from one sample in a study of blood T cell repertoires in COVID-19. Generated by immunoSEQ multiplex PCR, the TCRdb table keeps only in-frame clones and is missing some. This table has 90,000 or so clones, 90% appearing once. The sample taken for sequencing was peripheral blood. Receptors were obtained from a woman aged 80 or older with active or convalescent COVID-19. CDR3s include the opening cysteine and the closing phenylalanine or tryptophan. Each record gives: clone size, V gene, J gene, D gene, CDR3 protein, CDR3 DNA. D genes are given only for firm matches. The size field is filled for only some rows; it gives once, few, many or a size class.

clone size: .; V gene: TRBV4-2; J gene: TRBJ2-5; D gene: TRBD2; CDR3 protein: CASSQDPPSGSYRETQYF; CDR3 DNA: TGTGCCAGCAGCCAAGATCCCCCTAGCGGGAGTTATCGAGAGACCCAGTACTTC
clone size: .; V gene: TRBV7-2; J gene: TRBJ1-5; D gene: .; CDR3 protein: CASSLGPVGNQPQHF; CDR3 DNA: TGTGCCAGCAGCTTAGGGCCAGTGGGCAATCAGCCCCAGCATTTT
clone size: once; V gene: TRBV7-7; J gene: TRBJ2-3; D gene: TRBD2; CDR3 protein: CASSRASGNTDTQYF; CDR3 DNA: TGTGCTAGCAGTCGGGCTAGCGGGAACACAGATACGCAGTATTTT
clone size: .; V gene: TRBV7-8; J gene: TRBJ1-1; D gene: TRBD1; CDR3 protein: CASSYSTGDTEAFF; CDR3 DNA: TGTGCCAGCAGCTACTCTACAGGGGACACTGAAGCTTTCTTT
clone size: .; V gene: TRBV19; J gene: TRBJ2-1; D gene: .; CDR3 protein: CASSIRGEQFF; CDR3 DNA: TGTGCCAGTAGTATCCGGGGTGAGCAGTTCTTC
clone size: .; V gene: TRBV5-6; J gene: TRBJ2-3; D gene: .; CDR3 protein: CASSLAGRTSTDTQYF; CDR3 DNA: TGTGCCAGCAGCTTGGCGGGGAGGACTAGCACAGATACGCAGTATTTT
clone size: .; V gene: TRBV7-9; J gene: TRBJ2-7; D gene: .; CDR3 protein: CASSRAWGAEQYF; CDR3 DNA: TGTGCCAGCAGCCGGGCGTGGGGCGCCGAGCAGTACTTC
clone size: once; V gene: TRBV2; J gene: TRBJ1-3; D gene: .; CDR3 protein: CASRGDTIYF; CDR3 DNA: TGTGCCAGCAGAGGGGACACCATATATTTT
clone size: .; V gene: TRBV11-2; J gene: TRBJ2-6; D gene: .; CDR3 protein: CASSYHRRAPSGANVLTF; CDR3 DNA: TGTGCCAGCAGTTATCACCGGAGGGCCCCCTCTGGGGCCAACGTCCTGACTTTC
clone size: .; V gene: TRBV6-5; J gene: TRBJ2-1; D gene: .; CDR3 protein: CASRGRNNEQFF; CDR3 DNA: TGTGCCAGCAGAGGGAGAAACAATGAGCAGTTCTTC
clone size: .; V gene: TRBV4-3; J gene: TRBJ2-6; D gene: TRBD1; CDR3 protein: CASSQVPGQGAAGANVLTF; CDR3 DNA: TGCGCCAGCAGCCAAGTCCCGGGACAGGGGGCTGCTGGGGCCAACGTCCTGACTTTC
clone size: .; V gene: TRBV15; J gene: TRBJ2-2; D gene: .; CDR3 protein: CATSSLGRGFREASTGELFF; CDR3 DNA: TGTGCCACCAGCAGCCTGGGACGGGGGTTTAGGGAGGCTAGCACCGGGGAGCTGTTTTTT
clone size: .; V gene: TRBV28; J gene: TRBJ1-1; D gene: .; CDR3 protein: CASSLSENTEAFF; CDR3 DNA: TGTGCCAGCAGTTTAAGCGAGAACACTGAAGCTTTCTTT
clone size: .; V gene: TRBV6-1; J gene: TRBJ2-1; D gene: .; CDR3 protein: CASSEISGKLLDEQFF; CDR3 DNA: TGTGCCAGCAGTGAAATAAGTGGGAAGCTACTAGATGAGCAGTTCTTC
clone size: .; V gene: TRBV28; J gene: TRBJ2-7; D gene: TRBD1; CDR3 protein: CAGGRREGTGLGEQYF; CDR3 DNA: TGTGCCGGAGGGAGGAGAGAAGGGACAGGGCTAGGCGAGCAGTACTTC
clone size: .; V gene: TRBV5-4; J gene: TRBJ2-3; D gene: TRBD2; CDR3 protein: CASSPGLAGTLSTDTQYF; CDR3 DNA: TGTGCCAGCAGCCCGGGACTAGCGGGAACCCTTAGCACAGATACGCAGTATTTT
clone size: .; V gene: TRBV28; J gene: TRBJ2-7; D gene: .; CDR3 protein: CASNPGGGEQYF; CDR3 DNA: TGTGCCAGCAACCCAGGGGGAGGAGAGCAGTACTTC
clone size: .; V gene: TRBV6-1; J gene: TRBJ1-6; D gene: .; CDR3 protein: CASRGGGFISPLHF; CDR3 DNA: TGTGCCAGCAGAGGGGGGGGGTTCATTTCACCCCTCCACTTT
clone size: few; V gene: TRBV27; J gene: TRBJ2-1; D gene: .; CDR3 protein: CASKEGGPKNEQFF; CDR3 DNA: TGTGCCAGCAAAGAGGGAGGCCCTAAGAATGAGCAGTTCTTC
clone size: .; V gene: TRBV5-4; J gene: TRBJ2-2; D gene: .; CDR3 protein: CASSPGLNTGELFF; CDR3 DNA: TGTGCCAGCAGCCCAGGATTGAACACCGGGGAGCTGTTTTTT
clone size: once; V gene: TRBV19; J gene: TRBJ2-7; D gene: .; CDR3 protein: CASSQGLDSYEQYF; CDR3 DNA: TGTGCCAGTAGTCAAGGACTCGACTCCTACGAGCAGTACTTC
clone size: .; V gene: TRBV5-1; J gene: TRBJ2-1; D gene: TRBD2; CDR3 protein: CASSSGRGGSREQFF; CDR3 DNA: TGCGCCAGCAGCTCTGGTAGGGGCGGGAGCCGAGAGCAGTTCTTC
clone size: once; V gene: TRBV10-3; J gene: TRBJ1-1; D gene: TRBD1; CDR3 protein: CAIAGTANTEAFF; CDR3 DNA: TGTGCCATCGCAGGGACAGCGAACACTGAAGCTTTCTTT
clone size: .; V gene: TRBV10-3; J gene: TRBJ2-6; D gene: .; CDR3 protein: CAISDSTTGANVLTF; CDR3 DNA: TGTGCCATCAGTGACAGTACTACTGGGGCCAACGTCCTGACTTTC
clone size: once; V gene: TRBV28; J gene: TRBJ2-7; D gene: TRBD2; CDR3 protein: CATASGRVLTTNSYEQYF; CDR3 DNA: TGTGCCACGGCGAGCGGGAGGGTACTCACGACCAACTCCTACGAGCAGTACTTC
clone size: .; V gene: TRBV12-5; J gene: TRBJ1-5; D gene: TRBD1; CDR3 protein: CASATGGSNQPQHF; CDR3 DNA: TGTGCTAGTGCCACAGGGGGCAGCAATCAGCCCCAGCATTTT
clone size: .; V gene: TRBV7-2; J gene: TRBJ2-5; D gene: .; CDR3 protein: CASSLVEGETQYF; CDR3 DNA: TGTGCCAGCAGCTTAGTAGAGGGAGAGACCCAGTACTTC
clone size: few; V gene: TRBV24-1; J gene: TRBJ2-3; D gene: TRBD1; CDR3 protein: CATSDRGQGTDTQYF; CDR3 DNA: TGTGCCACCAGTGACCGGGGACAGGGCACAGATACGCAGTATTTT
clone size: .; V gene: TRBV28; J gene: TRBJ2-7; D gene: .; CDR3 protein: CATAISYEQYF; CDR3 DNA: TGTGCCACCGCTATATCGTACGAGCAGTACTTC
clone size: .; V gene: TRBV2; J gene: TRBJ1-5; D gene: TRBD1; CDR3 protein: CASKRGLGQPQHF; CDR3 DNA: TGTGCCAGCAAGAGGGGGCTAGGCCAGCCCCAGCATTTT
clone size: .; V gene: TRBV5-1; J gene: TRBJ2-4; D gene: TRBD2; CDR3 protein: CASSDGTSAKNIQYF; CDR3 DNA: TGCGCCAGCAGCGACGGGACTAGCGCCAAAAACATTCAGTACTTC
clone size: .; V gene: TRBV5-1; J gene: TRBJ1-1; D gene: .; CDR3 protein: CASRPRGFGGDAFF; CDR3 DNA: TGCGCCAGCAGACCCCGGGGATTTGGAGGGGACGCTTTCTTT
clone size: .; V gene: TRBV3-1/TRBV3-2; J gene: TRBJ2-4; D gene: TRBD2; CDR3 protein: CASSQVSGAIQYF; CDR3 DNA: TGTGCCAGCAGCCAAGTTAGCGGGGCCATTCAGTACTTC
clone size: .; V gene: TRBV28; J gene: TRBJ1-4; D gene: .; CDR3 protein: CASSLRGAATNEKLFF; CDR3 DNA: TGTGCCAGCAGTTTAAGGGGCGCCGCAACTAATGAAAAACTGTTTTTT
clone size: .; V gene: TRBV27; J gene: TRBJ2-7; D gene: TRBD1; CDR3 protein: CASSLNRGAYEQYF; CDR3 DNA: TGTGCCAGCAGTTTAAACAGGGGTGCCTACGAGCAGTACTTC
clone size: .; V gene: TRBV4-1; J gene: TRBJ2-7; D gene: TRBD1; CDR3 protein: CASSPNRDRGYEQYF; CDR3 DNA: TGCGCCAGCAGCCCAAACCGGGACAGGGGGTACGAGCAGTACTTC
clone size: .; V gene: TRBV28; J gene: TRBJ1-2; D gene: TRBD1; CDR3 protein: CASDSYEGQGRGYTF; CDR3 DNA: TGTGCCAGCGATTCTTATGAGGGACAGGGACGTGGCTACACCTTC
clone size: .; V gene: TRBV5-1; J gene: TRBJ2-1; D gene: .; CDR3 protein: CASSLGAGSSYNEQFF; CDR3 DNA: TGCGCCAGCAGCTTGGGGGCAGGCAGCTCCTACAATGAGCAGTTCTTC
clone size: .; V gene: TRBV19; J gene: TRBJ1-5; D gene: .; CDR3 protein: CASSGLGGQPQHF; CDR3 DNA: TGTGCCAGTAGCGGACTCGGAGGTCAGCCCCAGCATTTT
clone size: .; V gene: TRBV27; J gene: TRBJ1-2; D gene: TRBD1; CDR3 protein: CASRLSGQGGYYGYTF; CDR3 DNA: TGTGCCAGCAGATTATCCGGACAGGGGGGATACTATGGCTACACCTTC
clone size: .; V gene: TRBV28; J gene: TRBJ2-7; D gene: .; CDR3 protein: CASSLHRFSYEQYF; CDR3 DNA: TGTGCCAGCAGTTTACACAGGTTCTCCTACGAGCAGTACTTC
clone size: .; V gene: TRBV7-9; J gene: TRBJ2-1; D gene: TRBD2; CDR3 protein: CASSRRLAGMYNEQFF; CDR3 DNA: TGTGCCAGCAGCCGCAGACTAGCGGGAATGTACAATGAGCAGTTCTTC
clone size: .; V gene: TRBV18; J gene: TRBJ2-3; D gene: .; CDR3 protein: CASSPRTSTDTQYF; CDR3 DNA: TGTGCCAGCTCACCGCGGACTAGCACAGATACGCAGTATTTT
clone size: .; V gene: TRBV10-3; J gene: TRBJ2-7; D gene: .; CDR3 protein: CAIRNSGGEQYF; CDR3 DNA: TGTGCCATCAGGAACTCAGGAGGCGAGCAGTACTTC
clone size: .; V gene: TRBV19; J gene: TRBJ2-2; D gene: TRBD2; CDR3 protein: CASTSGRPNTGELFF; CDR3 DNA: TGTGCGTCGACTAGCGGGAGGCCGAACACCGGGGAGCTGTTTTTT
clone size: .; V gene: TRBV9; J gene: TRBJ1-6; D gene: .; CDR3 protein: CASSVDPRGFDSPLHF; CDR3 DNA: TGTGCCAGCAGCGTAGACCCCAGGGGTTTTGATTCACCCCTCCACTTT